This is a list of T cell receptor beta chains from one sample in a study of patients and donors after allogeneic stem cell transplantation. TCRdb used MiXCR to reprocess the RT-PCR reads, holding one entry per CDR3 protein. This table holds about a million distinct CDR3 sequences, over 15% found once. What was sequenced was blood, either unsorted or a sorted T cell fraction (not recorded which). These receptors originate from a human donor who was either an allogeneic HSCT recipient or a stem cell or donor lymphocyte infusion donor (not recorded which). It is not recorded whose cells these are; they may come from a transplant donor. CDR3s include the opening cysteine and the closing phenylalanine or tryptophan. Each record gives: clone size, J gene, D gene, V gene, CDR3 protein, CDR3 DNA. D genes are given only for firm matches. Clone size is given for some rows only: seen once, a few or many times, or a class if the clone is expanded.

clone_size: NA; j_call: TRBJ1-1; d_call: NA; v_call: TRBV20-1; cdr3_aa: CSPKGGGSKNTEAFF; cdr3_nt: TGCAGTCCTAAAGGGGGAGGGTCGAAGAACACTGAAGCTTTCTTT
clone_size: few; j_call: TRBJ1-1; d_call: TRBD1; v_call: TRBV18; cdr3_aa: CASSEKAGTATEAFF; cdr3_nt: TGTGCCAGCTCAGAGAAAGCCGGGACAGCCACTGAAGCTTTCTTT
clone_size: NA; j_call: TRBJ1-2; d_call: NA; v_call: TRBV2; cdr3_aa: CASSEGGRWGYTF; cdr3_nt: TGTGCCAGCAGTGAGGGGGGCCGCTGGGGCTACACCTTC
clone_size: NA; j_call: TRBJ2-7; d_call: NA; v_call: TRBV4-3; cdr3_aa: CASSPSRGAIYEQYF; cdr3_nt: TGCGCCAGCAGCCCCTCCCGGGGGGCGATCTACGAGCAGTACTTC
clone_size: NA; j_call: TRBJ2-3; d_call: TRBD2; v_call: TRBV25-1; cdr3_aa: CATGASGGGTDTQYF; cdr3_nt: TGTGCCACTGGGGCTAGCGGGGGGGGAACAGATACGCAGTATTTT
clone_size: few; j_call: TRBJ1-5; d_call: NA; v_call: TRBV18; cdr3_aa: CASSPMFSNQPQHF; cdr3_nt: TGTGCCAGCTCACCAATGTTTAGCAATCAGCCCCAGCATTTT
clone_size: few; j_call: TRBJ1-5; d_call: NA; v_call: TRBV24-1; cdr3_aa: CATSDSAPGQNQPQHF; cdr3_nt: TGTGCCACCAGTGATTCCGCACCCGGACAGAATCAGCCCCAGCATTTT
clone_size: NA; j_call: TRBJ2-7; d_call: TRBD1; v_call: TRBV10-3; cdr3_aa: CATRQGAIYEQYF; cdr3_nt: TGTGCCACCCGACAGGGGGCTATCTACGAGCAGTACTTC
clone_size: NA; j_call: TRBJ1-2; d_call: NA; v_call: TRBV12-3/TRBV12-4; cdr3_aa: CASSLAGRYGYTF; cdr3_nt: TGTGCCAGCAGTTTAGCCGGACGCTATGGCTACACCTTC
clone_size: many; j_call: TRBJ2-4; d_call: NA; v_call: TRBV28; cdr3_aa: CASSLQGAKNIQYF; cdr3_nt: TGTGCCAGCAGTTTGCAGGGAGCCAAAAACATTCAGTACTTC
clone_size: many; j_call: TRBJ2-3; d_call: TRBD2; v_call: TRBV12-3/TRBV12-4; cdr3_aa: CASSFPHPGLAGLTDTQYF; cdr3_nt: TGTGCCAGCAGTTTCCCCCACCCGGGACTAGCGGGCCTCACAGATACGCAGTATTTT
clone_size: NA; j_call: TRBJ2-1; d_call: TRBD2; v_call: TRBV4-3; cdr3_aa: CASSQGGLAGGPRGEQFF; cdr3_nt: TGCGCCAGCAGCCAAGGCGGACTAGCGGGGGGGCCTAGGGGTGAGCAGTTCTTC
clone_size: few; j_call: TRBJ1-1; d_call: NA; v_call: TRBV7-2; cdr3_aa: CASSPSILNVVAFF; cdr3_nt: TGTGCCAGCAGCCCGTCGATTTTGAACGTGGTAGCTTTCTTT
clone_size: NA; j_call: TRBJ2-5; d_call: TRBD1; v_call: TRBV7-9; cdr3_aa: CASNLGQRIETQYF; cdr3_nt: TGTGCCAGCAACCTGGGACAGAGGATCGAGACCCAGTACTTC
clone_size: few; j_call: TRBJ2-6; d_call: NA; v_call: TRBV12-3/TRBV12-4; cdr3_aa: CASRRDGYSGANVLTF; cdr3_nt: TGTGCCAGCAGAAGGGACGGCTACTCTGGGGCCAACGTCCTGACTTTC
clone_size: NA; j_call: TRBJ1-5; d_call: TRBD1; v_call: TRBV30; cdr3_aa: CAWRGQNNQPQHF; cdr3_nt: TGTGCCTGGAGGGGACAGAATAATCAGCCCCAGCATTTT
clone_size: NA; j_call: TRBJ2-1; d_call: TRBD2; v_call: TRBV5-1; cdr3_aa: CASSPIAGGGLQFF; cdr3_nt: TGCGCCAGCAGCCCTATAGCGGGAGGTGGTCTGCAGTTCTTC
clone_size: NA; j_call: TRBJ1-1; d_call: TRBD1; v_call: TRBV6-2/TRBV6-3; cdr3_aa: CASSYPGQGNTEAFF; cdr3_nt: TGTGCCAGCAGTTACCCGGGACAGGGCAACACTGAAGCTTTCTTT
clone_size: NA; j_call: TRBJ2-7; d_call: TRBD2; v_call: TRBV13; cdr3_aa: CASSFPWSGSGGYEQYF; cdr3_nt: TGTGCCAGCAGCTTCCCCTGGTCTGGTAGCGGGGGCTACGAGCAGTACTTC
clone_size: NA; j_call: TRBJ2-5; d_call: NA; v_call: TRBV27; cdr3_aa: CASSPQWGVETQYF; cdr3_nt: TGTGCCAGCAGTCCCCAGTGGGGGGTAGAGACCCAGTACTTC
clone_size: few; j_call: TRBJ2-2; d_call: NA; v_call: TRBV20-1; cdr3_aa: CSARRGGTNTGELFF; cdr3_nt: TGCAGTGCTAGAAGGGGGGGGACCAACACCGGGGAGCTGTTTTTT
clone_size: few; j_call: TRBJ2-5; d_call: NA; v_call: TRBV30; cdr3_aa: CAWTPTWETQYF; cdr3_nt: TGTGCCTGGACCCCGACGTGGGAGACCCAGTACTTC
clone_size: few; j_call: TRBJ1-1; d_call: NA; v_call: TRBV20-1; cdr3_aa: CSARAARIGTEAFF; cdr3_nt: TGCAGTGCCCGCGCGGCCCGCATTGGCACTGAAGCTTTCTTT